This T cell receptor (beta chain) came from a study of radiotherapy plus CTLA-4 blockade in lung cancer. Study outcomes and limitations: Blood saw expansion of tumor-derived TCR clones after radiotherapy plus ipilimumab. Early shifts in blood T cell clones, with interferon-beta, reportedly predicted response best.

Treatment of patients with chemo-refractory metastatic non-small-cell lung cancer consisted of focal radiation plus CTLA-4 blockade with ipilimumab. Profiling relied on immunoSEQ multiplex PCR, and the TCRdb table lists in-frame clones only, not all of them. The sample includes approximately 40,000 clones, about 80% seen only once; the top ten take 8.5% to 9%. The CDR3 is 14 amino acids. With 2 bases clipped from V and 8 bases from J, the junction kept 7 bases outside the gene matches. The germline V gene has CDR1 KGHSH and CDR2 LQKENI. Of note for this clone: Antigen: not known.

The material sequenced was peripheral blood, taken from a patient treated with radiotherapy plus ipilimumab. The chain carries TRBV18 and TRBJ1-1; 8 bases are a match to TRBD1. The receptor comes from a human donor with non-small cell lung cancer who had stable disease on radiotherapy plus ipilimumab. CDR3 in DNA: TGTGCCAGCTCACCAAGGCAGGGGGCAAACGAAGCTTTCTTT. Translation gives CASSPRQGANEAFF.